These T cell receptor beta chains were read from a single sample in a study of cytomegalovirus exposure and HLA in healthy donors. Profiling relied on immunoSEQ multiplex PCR, and the TCRdb table lists in-frame clones only, not all of them. Of about 280,000 clones in the sample, approximately 88% are singletons; the top ten hold around 0.9%. Sequencing used PBMCs. Receptor source: a young woman in good health and CMV-seronegative. Each CDR3 is given with its conserved first and last residue. D genes are given only for firm matches.

j_gene,d_gene,v_gene,CDR3aa
TRBJ1-4,TRBD1,TRBV28,CASRRQGLEKLFF
TRBJ2-5,TRBD2,TRBV15,CATRWEGVETQYF
TRBJ2-1,-,TRBV6-7,CASTYIAEELYNEQFF
TRBJ2-3,-,TRBV27,CASSLAGRDTQYF
TRBJ2-5,TRBD2,TRBV7-2,CASSLVGLAGGFETQYF
TRBJ2-5,TRBD2,TRBV28,CASSSTGGKETQYF
TRBJ2-3,TRBD2,TRBV11-2,CASSPGGVDTQYF
TRBJ2-1,-,TRBV4-1,CASSQGRLGQRGYNEQFF
TRBJ1-4,TRBD1,TRBV5-1,CASSLGDRGREKLFF
TRBJ2-3,TRBD1,TRBV6-6,CASSPTGGSTDTQYF
TRBJ2-1,TRBD2,TRBV4-3,CASSSGPYNEQFF
TRBJ2-3,-,TRBV5-1,CASSLVERDTQYF
TRBJ1-6,TRBD1,TRBV19,CATHWGRGYSPLHF
TRBJ2-7,TRBD1,TRBV29-1,CSVGTGTGHYEQYF
TRBJ1-1,TRBD1,TRBV5-1,CASSPGQENTEAFF
TRBJ1-2,-,TRBV13,CASSKAAGDYGYTF
TRBJ2-3,-,TRBV4-1,CASSQEGRDPDTQYF
TRBJ2-2,-,TRBV18,CASSPKLKGHPGELFF
TRBJ2-7,TRBD1,TRBV6-5,CASRDRGYEQYF
TRBJ2-7,-,TRBV7-9,CASSGGNYEQYF
TRBJ1-1,TRBD1,TRBV2,CASRVGTALVDTEAFF
TRBJ1-1,TRBD1,TRBV4-1,CASSLTWTGGNTEAFF
TRBJ1-4,-,TRBV15,CATSKGSATNEKLFF
TRBJ2-3,-,TRBV9,CASSVYQADTQYF
TRBJ1-1,TRBD1,TRBV27,CASSSTGSHGEAFF
TRBJ2-7,-,TRBV28,CASEQTGSYEQYF
TRBJ2-7,-,TRBV30,CAWSVTGSSYEQYF
TRBJ2-7,TRBD2,TRBV6-5,CASTPGRALEQYF
TRBJ2-5,-,TRBV11-2,CASSPRETQYF
TRBJ1-2,-,TRBV6-5,CASSSSPPQYGYTF
TRBJ2-1,TRBD2,TRBV5-4,CASSPGLAGSYNEQFF
TRBJ2-1,-,TRBV15,CATSTGHPRNEQFF
TRBJ2-7,-,TRBV7-8,CASSPGRGHSYEQYF
TRBJ2-7,TRBD2,TRBV28,CASSFFSAGVGEQYF
TRBJ1-4,TRBD1,TRBV28,CASSLDRGITNEKLFF
TRBJ2-1,TRBD2,TRBV9,CASSARLAGGDNEQFF
TRBJ2-5,-,TRBV5-1,CASSLVGLAQETQYF
TRBJ2-1,-,TRBV6-5,CASSYSADTSYNEQFF
TRBJ2-7,-,TRBV18,CASSRSGGNYEQYF
TRBJ1-1,TRBD1,TRBV5-1,CASNHIGQGGTEAFF
TRBJ2-1,-,TRBV27,CAKPQYNEQFF
TRBJ2-1,TRBD2,TRBV5-4,CASSRKLSGNSYNEQFF
TRBJ2-1,TRBD2,TRBV11-2,CASSRLAGGPGNEQFF
TRBJ1-6,-,TRBV5-4,CASSPQLPGVNSPLHF
TRBJ2-6,TRBD2,TRBV7-2,CASGLDVSGANVLTF
TRBJ2-2,-,TRBV15,CATSKDPGGELFF
TRBJ2-1,-,TRBV19,CASRLGAEQFF
TRBJ2-3,TRBD2,TRBV19,CASSIDAGGGSDTQYF
TRBJ2-7,TRBD1,TRBV28,CASLQGNYYEQYF
TRBJ1-1,TRBD1,TRBV5-6,CASSTDRGRGTTEAFF
TRBJ2-7,TRBD1,TRBV27,CASSLKQGPNYEQYF
TRBJ1-4,-,TRBV18,CASSPFEGSTNEKLFF
TRBJ1-4,-,TRBV27,CASSPLGVREKLFF